The next 30 T cell receptor beta chains were all read from a single sample in a study of early T cells in non-severe SARS-CoV-2 infection. TCRdb re-called the 5' RACE reads with MiXCR, one entry per CDR3 protein. The top ten hold 2.5% to 3% of the sample, which has fewer than 35,000 distinct CDR3 sequences, under 7.5% seen once. Sequencing used whole blood. These receptors came from an adult who was a healthcare worker with PCR-confirmed SARS-CoV-2 infection or an uninfected control (not recorded which).

The CDR3 sequence: CASSPPNGISYNEQFF. CDR3 bases: TGTGCCAGCTCACCACCAAACGGGATCTCCTACAATGAGCAGTTCTTC. The genes are TRBV18 and TRBJ2-1, with D possibly TRBD2 on 5 matching bases. CDR3 size: 16 residues. V shed 0 bases and J shed 0 bases, with 9 bases lying between them. Germline CDR1 reads KGHSH; CDR2 reads LQKENI.

This clonotype was picked up many times. The rearrangement uses TRBV19 and TRBJ2-7, with 10 bases that match TRBD2. This CDR3 comprises 15 residues. Trimming took 3 bases from V and 4 from J; bases not matched to a gene: 6. Germline V gene lookup returns CDR1 LNHDA and CDR2 SQIVND (reference sequence). CDR3: CASSMVAGGSYEQYF. The DNA of the CDR3 is TGTGCCAGTAGTATGGTAGCGGGAGGCTCGTACGAGCAGTACTTC.

This chain connects TRBV28 to TRBJ2-2, with TRBD2 identical over 7 bases. CDR3 length equals 17 residues. CDR1 and CDR2 (germline): MDHEN, SYDVKM. V shed 7 bases and J 3 bases; nucleotides not matched to a gene: 14. CDR3 loop: CASTLSGLADHTGELFF. As DNA, the CDR3 is TGTGCCAGCACCCTAAGCGGGCTAGCGGACCACACCGGGGAGCTGTTTTTT.

The chain joins TRBV29-1 to TRBJ2-7; no firm D call. Germline CDR1 reads SQVTM; CDR2 reads ANQGSEA. Trimming pared 8 bases from V and 4 bases from J, leaving 21 bases between. The CDR3 extends over 14 amino acids. The CDR3 reads CSSADAEIVYEQYF. CDR3 in DNA: TGCAGCAGCGCCGATGCGGAGATCGTGTACGAGCAGTACTTC.

This clonotype was counted ten times or more. The rearrangement joins TRBV10-3 to TRBJ2-7, with D maybe TRBD2 (5 bases). Trimming removed 2 bases at V and 0 bases at J, with 8 bases between. There are 14 residues in the CDR3. CDR1 and CDR2 (germline): ENHRY, SYGVKD. The CDR3 sequence: CAISEGRDSYEQYF. CDR3 sequence (DNA): TGTGCCATCAGTGAGGGCCGGGACTCCTACGAGCAGTACTTC.

This clonotype showed up just a few times. The chain combines TRBV28 with TRBJ1-2; D uncertain. V lost 7 bases to trimming and J lost 5 bases, with 20 bases between them. CDR1 MDHEN and CDR2 SYDVKM come from the germline V gene. This CDR3 has 15 amino acids. CDR3 sequence reads: CASTKPSTARYGYTF. The DNA for the CDR3 is TGTGCCAGCACCAAACCCTCGACCGCGCGATATGGCTACACCTTC.

Here the CDR3 DNA reads TGTGCCTGGAGTTACAGGAGTAACACCGGGGAGCTGTTTTTT. It translates to CAWSYRSNTGELFF. The V and J genes are TRBV30 and TRBJ2-2; D may be TRBD1 (5 bases). The germline gives CDR1 GTSNPN, CDR2 SVGIG (reference sequence). The V and J ends lost 2 bases and 2 bases respectively, with 9 bases between them. This CDR3 is built from 14 residues.

The chain employs TRBV3-1 and TRBJ2-3, with D uncertain. V was pared by 0 bases and J by 11 bases, with 9 bases between. Germline V gene data show CDR1 as LGHDT and CDR2 as YNNKEL (reference sequence). This CDR3 comprises 12 residues. CDR3 nucleotide sequence: TGTGCCAGCAGCCAAGAAGGTGGACGGCAGTATTTT. Protein product: CASSQEGGRQYF.

This clonotype was seen many times. V usage is TRBV20-1 and J usage is TRBJ2-3; D unresolved. Trimming left V 4 bases short and J 1 base short, with 12 bases between. CDR3 length: 14 residues. Germline-derived CDR1 and CDR2 are DFQATT and SNEGSKA (reference sequence). This chain's CDR3 is CSAISSKGTDTQYF. DNA of the CDR3: TGCAGTGCTATAAGCAGCAAAGGCACAGATACGCAGTATTTT.

The chain employs TRBV20-1 and TRBJ1-3; D possibly corresponds to TRBD1 (6 bases). Trimming pared 0 bases from V and 2 bases from J, leaving 14 bases between. The CDR3 covers 16 residues. CDR1 and CDR2 from the germline V gene are DFQATT and SNEGSKA (reference sequence). The CDR3 reads CSARDWSAGAGNTIYF. As DNA, the CDR3 is TGCAGTGCTAGAGATTGGAGTGCAGGGGCTGGAAACACCATATATTTT.

In this sample, this clonotype turned up a few times. A much larger clone sits a single nucleotide away, making a read error possible. The chain is built from TRBV28 and TRBJ1-2, with D uncertain. This CDR3 has 14 amino acids. CDR1 MDHEN and CDR2 SYDVKM come from the germline V gene. CDR3 sequence reads: CACSPNGVMDGYTF. The CDR3 nucleotides read TGTGCCTGCAGTCCCAATGGGGTGATGGATGGCTACACCTTC.

This clonotype showed up many times. This sequence joins TRBV20-1 and TRBJ2-3; 9 nucleotides match TRBD2. Germline CDR1 DFQATT, CDR2 SNEGSKA (reference sequence). The V gene end was trimmed by 3 bases and the J gene end by 4 bases; junction bases not matched to a gene: 5. The CDR3 covers 14 residues. The CDR3 DNA sequence: TGCAGTGCTAGCGCGGGAGGGCCCGCAGATACGCAGTATTTT. Protein: CSASAGGPADTQYF.

This clonotype was seen only a few times. The chain couples TRBV6-1 to TRBJ2-5; 8 nucleotides align to TRBD1. J lost 2 bases, V lost 3 bases, and 8 bases had no gene match. Germline lookup yields CDR1 MNHNS and CDR2 SASEGT. The CDR3 is made up of 16 amino acids. This CDR3 reads CASSEVLTGGQETQYF. CDR3 DNA: TGTGCCAGCAGTGAGGTTCTTACAGGGGGACAAGAGACCCAGTACTTC.

This clonotype was observed at least ten times. This rearrangement joins TRBV7-2 to TRBJ2-5, with 13 bases aligning to TRBD2. The CDR3 has 15 amino acids. With V trimmed by 6 bases and J by 3 bases, 4 bases remained unmatched. Germline V gives CDR1 SGHTA, CDR2 FQGNSA. In nucleotides, the CDR3 is TGTGCCAGCAGTTTTGGACTAGCGGGAGAAGAGACCCAGTACTTC. Translating gives CASSFGLAGEETQYF.

Ten or more counts support this clonotype. The genes are TRBV29-1 and TRBJ1-1; unclear D gene. Between the trimmed V and J ends, which lost 7 bases and 6 bases, there was a span of 18 bases. The CDR3 totals 13 residues. Germline lookup yields CDR1 SQVTM and CDR2 ANQGSEA. CDR3 amino acids: CSGGSQVTPEAFF. The CDR3 nucleotides read TGCAGCGGCGGGAGCCAGGTTACGCCTGAAGCTTTCTTT.

This clonotype was detected many times. The chain uses TRBV12-3 or TRBV12-4 and TRBJ1-1, with D unclear. V shed 6 bases and J shed 1 base, with 9 bases lying between them. The CDR3 is made up of 13 amino acids. CDR3 loop: CASRWTPNTEAFF. CDR3 sequence (DNA): TGTGCCAGCAGATGGACCCCGAACACTGAAGCTTTCTTT.

This clonotype was seen ten or more times. The chain has TRBV12-3 or TRBV12-4 and TRBJ2-3; 8 bases are a match to TRBD2. Germline trimming cut 5 bases from V and 10 bases from J; bases unmatched to any gene: 17. CDR3 length: 16 amino acids. CDR3 nucleotides: TGTGCCAGCAGTACAGACCCGGGACTAGGGATCGAATCGCAGTATTTT. This translates into CASSTDPGLGIESQYF.

Ten or more counts support this clonotype. V usage is TRBV10-3 and J usage is TRBJ2-7, with 9 nucleotides matching TRBD2. Germline trimming cut 0 bases from V and 1 base from J; bases unmatched to any gene: 4. The CDR3 length is 16 residues. Germline V gene sequence: CDR1 ENHRY, CDR2 SYGVKD. Here the CDR3 DNA reads TGTGCCATCAGTGAGTCGGGTAGCGGGGGTTCCTACGAGCAGTACTTC. Protein sequence: CAISESGSGGSYEQYF.

This clonotype occurred many times. This chain links TRBV20-1 with TRBJ2-3, with 9 positions matching TRBD2. The V gene end was trimmed by 4 bases and the J gene end by 1 base; junction bases not matched to a gene: 6. CDR3 length equals 15 residues. Germline CDR1 DFQATT, CDR2 SNEGSKA (reference sequence). CDR3 in amino acids: CSAIAGGSGTDTQYF. The DNA for the CDR3 is TGCAGTGCTATCGCGGGGGGGAGTGGCACAGATACGCAGTATTTT.

This clonotype was counted ten times or more. This rearrangement joins TRBV29-1 to TRBJ2-2, with 10 bases lining up with TRBD2. The ends lost 3 bases at V and 6 bases at J; junction bases unmatched: 7. CDR3 size: 15 residues. CDR1 and CDR2 from the germline V gene are SQVTM and ANQGSEA. CDR3 region: CSVEWASGRSGELFF. The CDR3 DNA reads as TGCAGCGTTGAGTGGGCTAGCGGGAGATCCGGGGAGCTGTTTTTT.

This clonotype was seen repeatedly, ten times or more. The J gene is TRBJ2-7, the V gene TRBV20-1, with 11 bases lining up with TRBD1. The CDR3 totals 16 residues. Germline values: CDR1 DFQATT, CDR2 SNEGSKA (reference sequence). V shed 2 bases and J 4 bases; nucleotides not matched to a gene: 10. The CDR3 is CSARKAGDRGAYEQYF. The CDR3 DNA reads TGCAGTGCTAGAAAAGCCGGGGACAGGGGGGCGTACGAGCAGTACTTC.

The table lists this clonotype with many counts. The chain carries TRBV4-2 and TRBJ2-3; TRBD1 is a possible D gene (6 bases). V was cut by 5 bases and J by 1 base, with 16 bases left in between. The CDR3 sequence is 16 residues long. Germline V CDR1 and CDR2: LGHNA, YNFKEQ. The CDR3 nucleotides read TGTGCCAGCAGCTGGACAGTTTCAGGGGGCACAGATACGCAGTATTTT. Encoded protein: CASSWTVSGGTDTQYF.

This clonotype showed up many times. V usage is TRBV7-2 and J usage is TRBJ1-2, with TRBD1 as a possible D gene (5 bases). Trimming took 0 bases from V and 8 from J, leaving 16 bases between them. There are 15 residues in the CDR3. Germline-derived CDR1 and CDR2 are SGHTA and FQGNSA. This chain's CDR3 is CASSLARLEGRGYTF. CDR3 coding DNA: TGTGCCAGCAGCTTAGCAAGGTTGGAGGGGAGAGGCTACACCTTC.

This clonotype was seen repeatedly, ten times or more. The chain is built from TRBV14 and TRBJ2-7, with 8 bases identical to TRBD2. The germline V gene encodes CDR1 SGHDN and CDR2 FVKESK. The trim removed 4 bases at V and 1 base at J, leaving 6 bases unmatched. The length of the CDR3 is 15 residues. CDR3 in DNA: TGTGCCAGCAGCCGAAGCGGGAGTTGGTCCTACGAGCAGTACTTC. Translated, it gives CASSRSGSWSYEQYF.

CDR3: CAISNSAEGEQYF. CDR3 coding DNA: TGTGCCATCAGCAATTCCGCAGAGGGCGAGCAGTACTTC. The chain couples TRBV10-3 to TRBJ2-7, with a possible D match to TRBD2 (5 bases). Trimming took 6 bases from V and 6 from J, leaving 15 bases between them. Germline assignment: CDR1 ENHRY and CDR2 SYGVKD. The CDR3 contains 13 residues.

This clonotype was detected many times. This chain links TRBV7-3 with TRBJ2-2; 14 bases line up with TRBD2. The CDR3 covers 16 residues. V trimming: 4 bases; J trimming: 12 bases; junction bases outside the gene matches: 10. Germline V gene lookup returns CDR1 SGHTA and CDR2 FQGTGA. CDR3 loop: CASSYSVGTSGRQLFF. CDR3 coding DNA: TGTGCCAGCAGCTACAGCGTTGGGACTAGCGGGAGACAGCTGTTTTTT. The whole variable domain, remainder taken from reference TRBV7-3 and TRBJ2-2, is GAGVSQTPSNKVTEKGKYVELRCDPISGHTALYWYRQSLGQGPEFLIYFQGTGAADDSGLPNDRFFAVRPEGSVSTLKIQRTERGDSAVYLCASSYSVGTSGRQLFFGEGSRLTVL.

This clonotype has ten or more counts. The rearrangement uses TRBV7-8 and TRBJ2-5, with 8 bases matching TRBD1. Losses at the gene ends were 5 bases for V and 3 bases for J; bases not matched to a gene: 2. The CDR3 runs to 13 residues. Per germline, CDR1 SGHVS and CDR2 FQNEAQ. The CDR3 DNA reads as TGTGCCAGCAGCGTGGACAGGGAAGAGACCCAGTACTTC. This gives the protein CASSVDREETQYF.

This clonotype has a count of ten or more. This chain uses TRBV18 with TRBJ2-7; possible D gene TRBD2, 5 bases. This CDR3 contains 15 residues. The germline V gene encodes CDR1 KGHSH and CDR2 LQKENI. V was trimmed by 1 base and J by 0 bases, leaving 10 bases between them. CDR3 sequence: CASSPQSTSSYEQYF. In nucleotides, the CDR3 is TGTGCCAGCTCACCACAATCAACTAGCTCCTACGAGCAGTACTTC. The complete variable domain, with remaining parts taken from reference TRBV18 and TRBJ2-7, reads NAGVMQNPRHLVRRRGQEARLRCSPMKGHSHVYWYRQLPEEGLKFMVYLQKENIIDESGMPKERFSAEFPKEGPSILRIQQVVRGDSAAYFCASSPQSTSSYEQYFGPGTRLTVT.

Comment on this clonotype: Germline is not matched at one junction end, which may reflect a read error. V and J are TRBV2 and TRBJ2-2; 9 bases are a match to TRBD1. CDR3 length: 15 amino acids. CDR1 is SNHLY and CDR2 is FYNNEI in the germline V gene. This CDR3 reads CASREGTGRPGELFF. The CDR3 DNA reads TGTGCCAGCAGAGAAGGGACAGGGCGTCCCGGGGAGCTGTTTTTT.

There are many counts of this clonotype. V and J are TRBV13 and TRBJ1-1; D remains ambiguous. This CDR3 comprises 13 residues. Germline V gene sequence: CDR1 PRHDT, CDR2 FYEKMQ (reference sequence). The germline V and J ends were trimmed by 3 bases and 0 bases, with 5 bases remaining between them. CDR3 sequence (DNA): TGTGCCAGCAGCTTGGAGGTGAACACTGAAGCTTTCTTT. Protein sequence: CASSLEVNTEAFF. The whole variable domain, remainder taken from reference TRBV13 and TRBJ1-1, is AAGVIQSPRHLIKEKRETATLKCYPIPRHDTVYWYQQGPGQDPQFLISFYEKMQSDKGSIPDRFSAQQFSDYHSELNMSSLELGDSALYFCASSLEVNTEAFFGQGTRLTVV.